Presented here are 3 T cell receptor beta chains from one specimen sequenced in a study of early T cells in non-severe SARS-CoV-2 infection. TCRdb re-derived calls from the 5' RACE reads in MiXCR, one entry per CDR3 protein. The sample gives 45,000 or so distinct CDR3 sequences, 4% of which show up once; about 3% is in the top ten. The sample was whole blood. The receptors here all came from an adult who was a healthcare worker with PCR-confirmed SARS-CoV-2 infection or an uninfected control (not recorded which).

V gene TRBV12-3 or TRBV12-4 combines with J gene TRBJ2-5; D unclear. The CDR3 covers 13 residues. Trimming removed 5 bases at V and 1 base at J, with 8 bases between. CDR3 in DNA: TGTGCCAGCAGTCCAAGGGTCCAAGAGACCCAGTACTTC. Residues: CASSPRVQETQYF.

This clonotype was recorded many times. The genes are TRBV6-1 and TRBJ2-4; D unresolved. CDR3 length equals 16 residues. The V end lost 0 bases, the J end lost 0 bases, and 9 bases lay between the germline ends. Germline loops: CDR1 MNHNS, CDR2 SASEGT. The DNA of the CDR3 is TGTGCCAGCAGTGAAGCAGGATTTCTAGCCAAAAACATTCAGTACTTC. It specifies CASSEAGFLAKNIQYF.

This clonotype was counted ten times or more. V and J are TRBV7-3 and TRBJ2-6; D unresolved. Germline CDR1 reads SGHTA; CDR2 reads FQGTGA. The CDR3 has 19 amino acids. V lost 5 bases to trimming and J lost 0 bases, with 20 bases between them. CDR3 sequence (DNA): TGTGCCAGCAGCCCCATAACGCTACAGCAAACCTCTGGGGCCAACGTCCTGACTTTC. Translation: CASSPITLQQTSGANVLTF.